This is a list of T cell receptor beta chains from one sample in a study of blood T cell repertoires in COVID-19. The data were produced by immunoSEQ multiplex PCR, yet TCRdb's version contains in-frame clones alone and is incomplete. The sample has 90,000 to 120,000 clones, approximately 90% seen once; the top ten hold about 0.89%. The source material was peripheral blood. Receptors originate from a man aged 55 to 70 with acute or convalescent COVID-19. Each CDR3 is given with its conserved first and last residue. D genes are given only for firm matches. Where a row states a size, it is once, few, many or the class of an expanded clone; other rows omit it.

clone size,D gene,J gene,V gene,CDR3 protein,CDR3 DNA
-,TRBD1,TRBJ1-3,TRBV4-1,CASSQDRGQGSGNTIYF,TGCGCCAGCAGCCAAGATCGGGGACAGGGCTCGGGAAACACCATATATTTT
-,TRBD2,TRBJ2-7,TRBV5-1,CASSLRLAGASSSYEQYF,TGCGCCAGCAGCTTGAGACTAGCGGGAGCCTCAAGCTCCTACGAGCAGTACTTC
few,-,TRBJ1-1,TRBV7-9,CASSSGQHTEAFF,TGTGCCAGCAGCTCCGGACAACACACTGAAGCTTTCTTT
-,TRBD2,TRBJ2-7,TRBV9,CASSASGSLTGEQYF,TGTGCCAGCAGCGCAAGCGGGAGCCTCACGGGAGAGCAGTACTTC
-,-,TRBJ1-1,TRBV3-1/TRBV3-2,CASSQVDSGTEAFF,TGTGCCAGCAGCCAAGTGGACAGTGGGACTGAAGCTTTCTTT
-,TRBD1,TRBJ1-2,TRBV6-6,CASSYRTGNGYTF,TGTGCCAGCAGTTACCGGACAGGGAACGGCTACACCTTC
-,TRBD2,TRBJ2-5,TRBV2,CASSEIAGGETQYF,TGTGCCAGCAGTGAAATAGCGGGAGGAGAGACCCAGTACTTC
-,-,TRBJ2-2,TRBV13,CASSLAGRNTGELFF,TGTGCCAGCAGCTTAGCTGGGAGAAACACCGGGGAGCTGTTTTTT
-,TRBD1,TRBJ1-2,TRBV5-4,CASSLGQGPNYGYTF,TGTGCCAGCAGCTTGGGACAGGGGCCTAACTATGGCTACACCTTC
-,-,TRBJ2-1,TRBV27,CASSFGLYNEQFF,TGTGCCAGCAGTTTTGGACTTTACAATGAGCAGTTCTTC
-,-,TRBJ1-3,TRBV3-1/TRBV3-2,CASSQDTGISGNTIYF,TGTGCCAGCAGCCAGGATACAGGAATCTCTGGAAACACCATATATTTT
-,TRBD1,TRBJ1-6,TRBV5-1,CASSSTGGSYNSPLHF,TGCGCCAGCAGTTCTACAGGGGGCTCCTATAATTCACCCCTCCACTTT
once,-,TRBJ1-5,TRBV21-1,CASSKGGNQPQHF,TGTGCCAGCAGCAAAGGAGGAAATCAGCCCCAGCATTTT
-,TRBD1,TRBJ1-5,TRBV19,CASSIGWTGIKGQPQHF,TGTGCCAGTAGTATAGGGTGGACAGGGATTAAGGGTCAGCCCCAGCATTTT
once,-,TRBJ1-3,TRBV2,CASSPTVASGNTIYF,TGTGCCAGCAGTCCGACAGTCGCCTCTGGAAACACCATATATTTT
-,TRBD2,TRBJ2-2,TRBV5-4,CASSSTSGRSGELFF,TGTGCCAGCAGCTCGACTAGCGGGAGATCCGGGGAGCTGTTTTTT
-,-,TRBJ2-4,TRBV27,CASSSGVIQYF,TGTGCCAGCAGTTCAGGGGTCATTCAGTACTTC
-,TRBD1,TRBJ1-6,TRBV10-3,CAIGQDEISPLHF,TGTGCCATCGGACAGGACGAGATATCACCCCTCCACTTT
-,TRBD2,TRBJ2-1,TRBV5-1,CASSASSGRFNEQFF,TGCGCCAGCAGCGCCTCTAGCGGGAGGTTCAATGAGCAGTTCTTC
-,TRBD1,TRBJ1-2,TRBV5-4,CASSRQGGYGYTF,TGTGCCAGCAGCCGACAGGGCGGCTATGGCTACACCTTC
-,TRBD1,TRBJ1-1,TRBV28,CASSVPGQGVTEAFF,TGTGCCAGCAGTGTCCCGGGACAGGGCGTTACTGAAGCTTTCTTT
-,TRBD2,TRBJ2-3,TRBV2,CASWLAVQGTQYF,TGTGCCAGCTGGCTAGCGGTGCAGGGTACGCAGTATTTT
-,-,TRBJ1-1,TRBV21-1,CASSSRWAGNTEAFF,TGTGCCAGCAGCTCTCGTTGGGCAGGGAACACTGAAGCTTTCTTT
-,TRBD1,TRBJ1-2,TRBV6-5,CASSPGQGANYGYTF,TGTGCCAGCAGTCCGGGACAGGGAGCTAACTATGGCTACACCTTC
-,-,TRBJ2-2,TRBV5-8,CASSLARTGELFF,TGTGCCAGCAGCTTGGCCAGAACCGGGGAGCTGTTTTTT
few,TRBD2,TRBJ2-2,TRBV11-2,CASSISGMRNTGELFF,TGTGCCAGCAGCATAAGCGGGATGCGGAACACCGGGGAGCTGTTTTTT
-,TRBD2,TRBJ2-2,TRBV7-9,CASSWRGGPGELFF,TGTGCCAGCAGCTGGCGCGGGGGGCCCGGGGAGCTGTTTTTT
-,-,TRBJ2-1,TRBV11-3,CASSHTRRGNEQFF,TGTGCCAGCAGTCACACTAGGCGAGGGAATGAGCAGTTCTTC
-,-,TRBJ1-1,TRBV3-1/TRBV3-2,CASSQDRRAGGNTEAFF,TGTGCCAGCAGCCAAGATAGGCGGGCAGGAGGGAACACTGAAGCTTTCTTT
-,TRBD2,TRBJ2-1,TRBV11-3,CASSPRTSGRGYNEQFF,TGTGCCAGCAGCCCTCGGACTAGCGGGAGAGGGTACAATGAGCAGTTCTTC
-,TRBD2,TRBJ2-3,TRBV3-1/TRBV3-2,CASSQVAGVGDTQYF,TGTGCCAGCAGCCAAGTGGCGGGAGTGGGAGATACGCAGTATTTT
-,TRBD2,TRBJ2-7,TRBV6-5,CASSFTRLADYEQYF,TGTGCCAGCAGTTTTACCCGACTAGCGGACTACGAGCAGTACTTC
-,TRBD1,TRBJ1-6,TRBV19,CASSSRDSYNSPLHF,TGTGCCAGTAGTTCCCGGGACAGTTATAATTCACCCCTCCACTTT
-,TRBD2,TRBJ2-1,TRBV2,CASSERLAGSYNEQFF,TGTGCCAGCAGTGAGAGGCTAGCGGGAAGTTACAATGAGCAGTTCTTC
-,TRBD2,TRBJ2-2,TRBV4-1,CASSQHGLAAIQGTGELFF,TGCGCCAGCAGCCAACATGGACTAGCGGCGATACAAGGCACCGGGGAGCTGTTTTTT
-,TRBD1,TRBJ1-2,TRBV28,CASSYAGQIYGYTF,TGTGCCAGCAGCTACGCGGGACAGATTTATGGCTACACCTTC
-,-,TRBJ2-1,TRBV7-2,CASSGTFNEQFF,TGTGCCAGCAGCGGGACTTTCAATGAGCAGTTCTTC
-,TRBD2,TRBJ2-1,TRBV9,CASSVESGGNEQFF,TGTGCCAGCAGCGTAGAGTCGGGGGGCAATGAGCAGTTCTTC
once,-,TRBJ1-1,TRBV28,CASLLNTEAFF,TGTGCCAGCCTATTAAACACTGAAGCTTTCTTT
-,-,TRBJ2-3,TRBV6-5,CASSQDRDTQYF,TGTGCCAGCAGCCAAGACAGAGATACGCAGTATTTT
-,-,TRBJ2-6,TRBV30,CAWSSLSPGSGANVLTF,TGTGCCTGGAGTTCCCTCAGCCCGGGCTCTGGGGCCAACGTCCTGACTTTC
-,-,TRBJ2-7,TRBV27,CASSLGHEQYF,TGTGCCAGCAGTTTAGGGCACGAGCAGTACTTC
-,-,TRBJ2-2,TRBV5-1,CASSLDLGDTGELFF,TGCGCCAGCAGCTTGGACTTAGGGGACACCGGGGAGCTGTTTTTT
-,-,TRBJ1-4,TRBV19,CASSITPRRRNEKLFF,TGTGCCAGTAGTATCACCCCCCGGAGGAGAAATGAAAAACTGTTTTTT
-,TRBD1,TRBJ1-2,TRBV4-1,CASSQVRGTGSGYTF,TGCGCCAGCAGCCAAGTCCGTGGGACAGGAAGCGGCTACACCTTC
-,TRBD1,TRBJ1-2,TRBV29-1,CSVSARGNGYTF,TGCAGCGTTTCGGCCAGGGGGAATGGCTACACCTTC
-,TRBD2,TRBJ2-1,TRBV28,CASSSREGQFF,TGTGCCAGCAGTTCCCGGGAGGGTCAGTTCTTC
-,-,TRBJ1-6,TRBV11-2,CASSSTGAANSPLHF,TGTGCCAGCAGCTCTACAGGAGCCGCTAATTCACCCCTCCACTTT
-,TRBD2,TRBJ2-3,TRBV10-3,CAISPGLAETDTQYF,TGTGCCATCAGCCCTGGACTAGCGGAAACAGATACGCAGTATTTT